This T cell receptor (beta chain) was sequenced for a study of cytomegalovirus exposure and HLA in healthy donors. The PCR employed 60 Vbeta primers together with 13 Jbeta primers. Profiling relied on immunoSEQ multiplex PCR, and the TCRdb table lists in-frame clones only, not all of them. Seen in this sample are approximately 110,000 clones; the ten most common clones hold approximately 3.7%. Note on this clone: What it recognizes is unknown.

CDR1 and CDR2 (germline): SGHTA, FQGTGA. V lost 2 bases to trimming and J lost 12 bases, with 17 bases between them. The CDR3 has 14 residues. Broader study findings: Associated with cytomegalovirus, according to the listing, were 150 to 200 TCR beta chains. Later analysis identified around 15,000 TCR beta sequences associated with HLA alleles, using a false discovery rate threshold of 0.05.

There were likely unrecorded immune exposures, though donors were nominally healthy when sampled. The sample consisted of PBMCs. The V gene is TRBV7-3, the J gene TRBJ2-1; perhaps TRBD2 as D (5 bases). This sequence was found in a man under 40 in good health and CMV-seronegative. CDR3 bases: TGTGCCAGCAGCTTAGGACGGGGTGCATCGAGGCAGTTCTTC. Translated, it gives CASSLGRGASRQFF.